Below are 25 T cell receptor beta chains sequenced from a single sample in a study of radiotherapy plus CTLA-4 blockade in lung cancer. Sequenced by immunoSEQ multiplex PCR; TCRdb stores in-frame clones only, minus some. The sample consists of 86,000 or so clones, 78% of them appearing once. The input for sequencing was peripheral blood, taken from a patient treated with radiotherapy plus ipilimumab. Receptors were obtained from a human donor with non-small cell lung cancer who had a partial response to radiotherapy plus ipilimumab. Some clones in this sample may be carry-over from other donors' samples.

This chain connects TRBV7-3 to TRBJ2-6; D is perhaps TRBD2 (5 bases). The CDR3 length is 13 residues. V lost 6 bases and J lost 11, with 14 bases in between. CDR1 and CDR2 from the germline V gene are SGHTA and FQGTGA. The CDR3 sequence: CASRVRGLDVLTF. The DNA of the CDR3 is TGTGCCAGCAGGGTGAGAGGGCTGGACGTCCTGACTTTC.

This clone was observed a single time. The CDR3 sequence is CASRGTTGGRADTQYF. CDR3 nucleotides: TGTGCCAGTAGGGGAACGACAGGGGGAAGGGCAGATACGCAGTATTTT. The chain recombines TRBV19 with TRBJ2-3, with 9 bases matching TRBD1. From germline, CDR1 is LNHDA and CDR2 SQIVND (reference sequence). V was pared by 6 bases and J by 4 bases, with 11 bases of the junction left unmatched. This CDR3 is built from 16 residues. Variable domain in full (rest from reference TRBV19 and TRBJ2-3): DGGITQSPKYLFRKEGQNVTLSCEQNLNHDAMYWYRQDPGQGLRLIYYSQIVNDFQKGDIAEGYSVSREKKESFPLTVTSAQKNPTAFYLCASRGTTGGRADTQYFGPGTRLTVL.

The chain joins TRBV4-1 to TRBJ1-2, with D unresolved. Germline V lookup: CDR1 MGHRA, CDR2 YSYEKL. This CDR3 is 18 amino acids long. The V and J ends lost 0 bases and 2 bases respectively, with 19 bases between them. CDR3 nucleotides: TGCGCCAGCAGCCAAGATTTCGGACTCAGGAGACCAAACTATGGCTACACCTTC. Protein product: CASSQDFGLRRPNYGYTF.

This clone occurred once. V and J are TRBV7-8 and TRBJ2-1, with TRBD1 as a possible D gene (5 bases). Germline V lookup: CDR1 SGHVS, CDR2 FQNEAQ. The CDR3 loop spans 13 amino acids. With 4 bases removed from V and 6 bases from J, the gap between germline ends came to 10 bases. CDR3 coding DNA: TGTGCCAGCAGCTCCTTGGGGCCCAATGAGCAGTTCTTC. Translated, it gives CASSSLGPNEQFF.

This chain links TRBV7-9 with TRBJ1-1, with 7 bases fitting TRBD1. Per germline, CDR1 SEHNR and CDR2 FQNEAQ (reference sequence). Trimming cost V 2 bases and J 1 base; bases outside gene matches: 1. The CDR3 contains 14 residues. The CDR3 loop reads CASSLPGGNTEAFF. The CDR3 DNA reads as TGTGCCAGCAGCTTACCAGGGGGGAACACTGAAGCTTTCTTT.

This clone came up a few times. This chain connects TRBV5-1 to TRBJ2-1; D gene unclear. V lost 2 bases to trimming and J lost 3 bases, with 6 bases between them. The CDR3 loop spans 13 amino acids. CDR1 and CDR2 from the germline V gene are SGHRS and YFSETQ. The CDR3 spells CASSFRSYNEQFF. The CDR3 coding sequence is TGCGCCAGCAGCTTTCGGAGCTACAATGAGCAGTTCTTC.

The gene calls are TRBV28 and TRBJ2-7; D gene ambiguous. CDR3 length: 14 amino acids. Germline loops: CDR1 MDHEN, CDR2 SYDVKM. The V end lost 6 bases, the J end lost 3 bases, and 15 bases lay between the germline ends. The CDR3 spells CASRPHGAHYEQYF. CDR3 in DNA: TGTGCCAGCAGACCCCATGGAGCCCACTACGAGCAGTACTTC. Full variable domain (remainder filled in from reference TRBV28 and TRBJ2-7): DVKVTQSSRYLVKRTGEKVFLECVQDMDHENMFWYRQDPGLGLRLIYFSYDVKMKEKGDIPEGYSVSREKKERFSLILESASTNQTSMYLCASRPHGAHYEQYFGPGTRLTVT.

The chain recombines TRBV29-1 with TRBJ2-5; 7 bases fit TRBD2. Trimming took 5 bases from V and 7 from J; bases not matched to a gene: 7. The CDR3 has 12 amino acids. Germline V lookup: CDR1 SQVTM, CDR2 ANQGSEA. The CDR3 nucleotides are TGCAGCGTTATTACCGCGGGAGTGACCCAGTACTTC. Encoded protein: CSVITAGVTQYF. Combining the CDR3 with reference TRBV29-1 and TRBJ2-5 gives the whole variable domain SAVISQKPSRDICQRGTSLTIQCQVDSQVTMMFWYRQQPGQSLTLIATANQGSEATYESGFVIDKFPISRPNLTFSTLTVSNMSPEDSSIYLCSVITAGVTQYFGPGTRLLVL.

This rearrangement joins TRBV2 to TRBJ1-2; D is uncertain. Trimming removed 7 bases from V and 0 bases from J, with 9 bases in between. This CDR3 spans 13 amino acids. Germline V gene data show CDR1 as SNHLY and CDR2 as FYNNEI. CDR3 sequence reads: CASTPNSNYGYTF. CDR3 bases: TGTGCCAGCACCCCTAATTCTAACTATGGCTACACCTTC.

The V call is TRBV5-1, the J call TRBJ1-1; tentatively, D is TRBD1 (5 bases). Trimming removed 2 bases at V and 3 bases at J, with 11 bases between. The CDR3 runs 14 residues. In germline, CDR1 is SGHRS, CDR2 YFSETQ. CDR3 coding DNA: TGCGCCAGCAGCTTTGCAGCGACAGACACTGAAGCTTTCTTT. Its protein is CASSFAATDTEAFF.

The CDR3 reads CASSFGRGPREQFF. The CDR3 DNA sequence: TGTGCCAGCAGCTTTGGCAGGGGCCCGAGGGAGCAGTTCTTC. The chain recombines TRBV5-6 with TRBJ2-1, with D maybe TRBD1 (6 bases). V was pared by 2 bases and J by 10 bases, with 16 bases between. Looked up from germline, CDR1 is SGHDT and CDR2 is YYEEEE. This CDR3 comprises 14 residues.

By sample share, this clone is medium-sized (0.01 to 0.1%). This chain connects TRBV11-2 to TRBJ2-1, with no clear D. Germline values: CDR1 SGHAT, CDR2 FQNNGV. The CDR3 consists of 14 residues. Trimming cost V 5 bases and J 6 bases, with 14 bases left between them. CDR3 region: CASSPLDWVNEQFF. The CDR3 coding sequence is TGTGCCAGCAGCCCCCTAGATTGGGTCAATGAGCAGTTCTTC.

This clone was detected only a few times. V usage is TRBV19 and J usage is TRBJ2-1, with D uncertain. V lost 5 bases and J lost 6, with 11 bases in between. Germline V gene sequence: CDR1 LNHDA, CDR2 SQIVND (reference sequence). The CDR3 consists of 13 residues. CDR3 loop: CASSPRGVNEQFF. DNA of the CDR3: TGTGCCAGTAGTCCTCGAGGTGTCAATGAGCAGTTCTTC.

This clone has only a few counts. This sequence joins TRBV5-1 and TRBJ1-4, with a weak D call TRBD1 (5 bases). Trimming took 3 bases from V and 8 from J, leaving 14 bases between them. Germline V gene data show CDR1 as SGHRS and CDR2 as YFSETQ. The CDR3 covers 14 residues. CDR3 nucleotides: TGCGCCAGCAGCTCCCAGGGAAAGGGCGAAAAACTGTTTTTT. It codes for CASSSQGKGEKLFF.

The rearrangement links TRBV7-9 to TRBJ1-4; D uncertain. The germline gives CDR1 SEHNR, CDR2 FQNEAQ (reference sequence). V gave up 2 bases and J gave up 1 base, with 5 bases separating them. The CDR3 sequence is 14 residues long. CDR3 amino acids: CASSLPGTNEKLFF. The CDR3 nucleotides are TGTGCCAGCAGCTTACCAGGAACTAATGAAAAACTGTTTTTT.

This clone has just a few counts. The rearrangement uses TRBV18 and TRBJ2-5, with TRBD2 as a possible D gene (5 bases). Germline CDR1 is KGHSH and CDR2 is LQKENI. The CDR3 contains 15 residues. V lost 2 bases, J lost 6 bases, and 16 bases lay in between. The CDR3 DNA is TGTGCCAGCTCACCAGGGCGTGGCGGGCAGAAGACCCAGTACTTC. Amino acid sequence: CASSPGRGGQKTQYF.

The CDR3 spells CASSDRAITDTQYF. In DNA form, the CDR3 reads TGTGCCAGTTCCGACAGGGCAATAACAGATACGCAGTATTTT. The V and J genes are TRBV5-6 and TRBJ2-3; 7 bases map to TRBD1. The CDR3 contains 14 residues. CDR1 is SGHDT and CDR2 is YYEEEE in the germline V gene. Trimming at V came to 8 bases and at J to 3 bases, leaving 9 bases not matched to a gene.

The chain has TRBV9 and TRBJ2-5, with a possible D match to TRBD1 (5 bases). V was trimmed by 0 bases and J by 5 bases, leaving 11 bases between them. Germline loops: CDR1 SGDLS, CDR2 YYNGEE. The CDR3 runs 14 residues. For the CDR3, the DNA is TGTGCCAGCAGCGTAGCTCAGGGTCTGGAGACCCAGTACTTC. Its protein is CASSVAQGLETQYF.

The CDR3 is CASSLLFGGPTDNEQFF. The CDR3 DNA sequence: TGTGCCAGCAGCTTACTTTTCGGGGGACCAACAGACAATGAGCAGTTCTTC. The chain recombines TRBV7-2 with TRBJ2-1; maybe TRBD2 (6 bases). The germline V and J ends were trimmed by 2 bases and 5 bases, with 19 bases remaining between them. The CDR3 is made up of 17 amino acids. CDR1 is SGHTA and CDR2 is FQGNSA in the germline V gene.

The chain has TRBV11-3 and TRBJ2-7, with 9 bases lining up with TRBD1. The CDR3 is 14 residues long. CDR1 and CDR2 from the germline V gene are SGHNT and YENEEA. V trimming: 0 bases; J trimming: 10 bases; junction bases outside the gene matches: 7. The CDR3 loop is CASSLDGTGRIQYF. CDR3 bases: TGTGCCAGCAGCTTAGATGGGACAGGGAGAATTCAGTACTTC.

J is TRBJ1-1 and V is TRBV19, with 7 positions matching TRBD1. The CDR3 sequence is 16 residues long. The V and J ends lost 7 bases and 9 bases, in that order; junction bases with no gene match: 20. CDR1 and CDR2 from the germline V gene are LNHDA and SQIVND (reference sequence). The CDR3 loop is CASTAPGQAALGKAFF. The CDR3 nucleotides read TGTGCCAGTACCGCCCCAGGACAGGCGGCCTTGGGGAAAGCTTTCTTT. Filled out from reference TRBV19 and TRBJ1-1, the complete variable domain reads DGGITQSPKYLFRKEGQNVTLSCEQNLNHDAMYWYRQDPGQGLRLIYYSQIVNDFQKGDIAEGYSVSREKKESFPLTVTSAQKNPTAFYLCASTAPGQAALGKAFFGQGTRLTVV.

V gene TRBV28 combines with J gene TRBJ2-4; 7 nucleotides agree with TRBD1. Germline lookup yields CDR1 MDHEN and CDR2 SYDVKM. The trim removed 3 bases at V and 2 bases at J, leaving 1 base unmatched. The CDR3 totals 14 residues. The DNA of the CDR3 is TGTGCCAGCAGTTTGACAGGGACCAAAAACATTCAGTACTTC. Its translation is CASSLTGTKNIQYF.

The sample holds a few counts of this clone. The chain employs TRBV19 and TRBJ1-2; no firm D call. Germline CDR1 reads LNHDA; CDR2 reads SQIVND (reference sequence). The V end was cut by 5 bases, the J end by 4 bases, with 11 bases between. The CDR3 contains 13 residues. The CDR3 DNA reads TGTGCCAGTAGTTATCAGTACAGCTATGGCTACACCTTC. The encoded protein is CASSYQYSYGYTF.

The chain employs TRBV11-2 and TRBJ2-3, with 10 bases identical to TRBD2. The CDR3 extends over 17 amino acids. Germline trimming cut 6 bases from V and 3 bases from J; bases unmatched to any gene: 12. Germline V gene sequence: CDR1 SGHAT, CDR2 FQNNGV. DNA for the CDR3: TGTGCCAGCAGGACCATGAGCGGGAGGGCTAGGACAGATACGCAGTATTTT. Amino acids: CASRTMSGRARTDTQYF.

The gene calls are TRBV7-2 and TRBJ1-5; possible D gene TRBD1, 5 bases. This CDR3 is built from 14 residues. Deletions cut 5 bases from V and 4 bases from J, with 12 bases between. Germline CDR1 and CDR2: SGHTA and FQGNSA. The CDR3 DNA follows: TGTGCCAGCAGCCATGGACGGGGGAATCAGCCCCAGCATTTT. It encodes CASSHGRGNQPQHF.